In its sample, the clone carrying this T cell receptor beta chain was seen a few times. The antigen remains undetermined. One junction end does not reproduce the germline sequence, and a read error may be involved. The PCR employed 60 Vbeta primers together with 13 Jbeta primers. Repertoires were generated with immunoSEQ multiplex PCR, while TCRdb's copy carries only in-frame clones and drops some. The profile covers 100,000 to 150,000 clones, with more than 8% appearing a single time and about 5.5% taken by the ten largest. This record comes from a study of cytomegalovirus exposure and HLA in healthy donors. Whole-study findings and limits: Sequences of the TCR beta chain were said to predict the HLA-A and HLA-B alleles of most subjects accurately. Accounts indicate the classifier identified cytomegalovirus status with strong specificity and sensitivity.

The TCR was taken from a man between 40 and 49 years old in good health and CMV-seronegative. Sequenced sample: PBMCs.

The CDR3 spells CASSKEGGTGAYEQYF. CDR3 sequence (DNA): TGTGCCAGCAGCAAAGAAGGGGGGACAGGCGCCTACGAGCAGTACTTC. The V gene is TRBV4-2, the J gene TRBJ2-7, with 8 bases aligning to TRBD1. This CDR3 has 16 residues. Germline V gene sequence: CDR1 LGHNA, CDR2 YNFKEQ.